These 6 T cell receptor beta chains share one sample of origin, sequenced in a study of blood T cell repertoires in COVID-19. Profiled with immunoSEQ multiplex PCR; TCRdb holds only in-frame clones, not every one. The sample includes 150,000 or so clones, 84% of them seen just once. Sequencing was done on a sample of peripheral blood. The receptors were sampled from a man in his forties or fifties who had recovered from COVID-19.

The count of this clone is one. This chain uses TRBV2 with TRBJ1-1, with D perhaps TRBD1 (6 bases). The CDR3 covers 13 residues. The germline V gene has CDR1 SNHLY and CDR2 FYNNEI. Trimming took 6 bases from V and 2 from J, leaving 10 bases between them. Written as DNA, the CDR3 is TGTGCCAGCAGGGAACAGGGAAACACTGAAGCTTTCTTT. It specifies CASREQGNTEAFF.

Only one count was recorded for this clone. The V call is TRBV30, the J call TRBJ2-1; TRBD2 matches at 8 bases. Germline V lookup: CDR1 GTSNPN, CDR2 SVGIG (reference sequence). This CDR3 has 16 residues. V dropped 5 bases and J dropped 4; count of bases not matched to a gene: 13. The CDR3 sequence: CAWDTSGSQGYNEQFF. CDR3 bases: TGTGCCTGGGATACTAGCGGCAGTCAGGGATACAATGAGCAGTTCTTC.

This sequence joins TRBV27 and TRBJ1-1; D is undetermined. CDR1 MNHEY and CDR2 SMNVEV come from the germline V gene (reference sequence). The length of the CDR3 is 11 residues. Deletions cut 8 bases from V and 5 bases from J, with 9 bases between. CDR3 sequence (DNA): TGTGCCAGCCGGGTTGGGACTGAAGCTTTCTTT. The encoded protein is CASRVGTEAFF.

This clone was seen once. This sequence joins TRBV6-5 and TRBJ2-1, with 7 bases lining up with TRBD2. Unmatched junction bases numbered 3, after V lost 2 bases and J lost 5 bases. The germline V gene encodes CDR1 MNHEY and CDR2 SVGAGI. CDR3 size: 14 residues. CDR3 coding DNA: TGTGCCAGCAGTTACGGCCTAGCGGACAATGAGCAGTTCTTC. This sequence encodes CASSYGLADNEQFF.

Here the CDR3 reads CARGVFFAGPNEQFF. CDR3 in DNA: TGTGCCAGAGGGGTCTTCTTTGCGGGACCGAATGAGCAGTTCTTC. The chain couples TRBV5-8 to TRBJ2-1; D is perhaps TRBD2 (6 bases). The CDR3 extends over 15 amino acids. V gave up 8 bases and J gave up 7 bases, with 22 bases separating them. Germline CDR1 and CDR2: SGHTS and YDEGEE.

This clone was detected once. The same CDR3 can be traced to other DNA sequences in this sample. The chain has TRBV18 and TRBJ1-5; TRBD1 aligns across 8 bases. V gave up 3 bases and J gave up 4 bases; unmatched junction bases: 2. The CDR3 is 14 amino acids. Germline V lookup: CDR1 KGHSH, CDR2 LQKENI. The CDR3 loop is CASSPGTGNQPQHF. In nucleotides, the CDR3 is TGTGCCAGCTCACCCGGGACAGGAAATCAGCCCCAGCATTTT.